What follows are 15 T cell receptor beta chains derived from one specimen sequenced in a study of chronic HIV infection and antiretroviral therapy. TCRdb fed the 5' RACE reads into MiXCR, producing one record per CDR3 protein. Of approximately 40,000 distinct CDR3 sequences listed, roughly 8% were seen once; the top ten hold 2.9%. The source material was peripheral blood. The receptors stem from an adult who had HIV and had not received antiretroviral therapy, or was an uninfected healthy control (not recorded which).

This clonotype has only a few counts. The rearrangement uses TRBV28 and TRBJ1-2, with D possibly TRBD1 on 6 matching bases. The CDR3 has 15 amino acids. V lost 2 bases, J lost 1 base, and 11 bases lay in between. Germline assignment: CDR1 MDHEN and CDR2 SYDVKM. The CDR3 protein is CASSLEGGVNYGYTF. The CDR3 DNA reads TGTGCCAGCAGTTTAGAGGGGGGGGTTAACTATGGCTACACCTTC.

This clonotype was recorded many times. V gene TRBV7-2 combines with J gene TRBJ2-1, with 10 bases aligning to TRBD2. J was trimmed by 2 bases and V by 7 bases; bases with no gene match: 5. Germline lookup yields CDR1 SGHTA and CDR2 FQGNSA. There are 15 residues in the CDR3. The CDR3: CASTSSGRPYNEQFF. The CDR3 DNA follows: TGTGCCAGCACCTCTAGCGGGAGACCCTACAATGAGCAGTTCTTC. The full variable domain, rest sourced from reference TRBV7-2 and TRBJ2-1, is GAGVSQSPSNKVTEKGKDVELRCDPISGHTALYWYRQSLGQGLEFLIYFQGNSAPDKSGLPSDRFSAERTGGSVSTLTIQRTQQEDSAVYLCASTSSGRPYNEQFFGPGTRLTVL.

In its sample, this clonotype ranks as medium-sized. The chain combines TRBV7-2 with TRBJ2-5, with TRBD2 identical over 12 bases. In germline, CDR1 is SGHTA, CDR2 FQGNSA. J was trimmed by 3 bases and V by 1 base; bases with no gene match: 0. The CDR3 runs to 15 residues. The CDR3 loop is CASSLGLAGEETQYF. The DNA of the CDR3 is TGTGCCAGCAGCTTAGGACTAGCGGGAGAAGAGACCCAGTACTTC.

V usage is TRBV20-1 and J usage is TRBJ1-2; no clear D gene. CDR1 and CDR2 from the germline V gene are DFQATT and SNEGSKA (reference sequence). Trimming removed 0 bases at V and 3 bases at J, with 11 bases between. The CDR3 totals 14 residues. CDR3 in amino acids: CSAREVGNHYGYTF. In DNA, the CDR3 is TGCAGTGCTAGAGAGGTCGGGAACCACTATGGCTACACCTTC.

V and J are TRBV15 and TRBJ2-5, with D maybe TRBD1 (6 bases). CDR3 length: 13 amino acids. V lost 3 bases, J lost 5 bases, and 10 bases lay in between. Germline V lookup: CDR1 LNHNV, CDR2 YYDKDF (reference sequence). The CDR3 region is CATSRYRDETQYF. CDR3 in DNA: TGTGCCACCAGCAGGTACAGGGATGAGACCCAGTACTTC.

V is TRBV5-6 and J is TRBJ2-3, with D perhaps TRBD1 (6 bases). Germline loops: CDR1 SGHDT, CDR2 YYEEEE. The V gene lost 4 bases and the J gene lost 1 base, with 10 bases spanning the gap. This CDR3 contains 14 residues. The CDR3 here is CASSLTGRTDTQYF. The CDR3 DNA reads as TGTGCCAGCAGCCTGACAGGCCGCACAGATACGCAGTATTTT.

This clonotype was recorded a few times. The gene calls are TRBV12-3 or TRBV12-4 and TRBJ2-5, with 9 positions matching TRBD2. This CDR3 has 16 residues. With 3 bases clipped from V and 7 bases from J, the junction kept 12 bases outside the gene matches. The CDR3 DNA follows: TGTGCCAGCAGTTTGAGGGGTAGCGGGAGCACGGGGACCCAGTACTTC. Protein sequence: CASSLRGSGSTGTQYF.

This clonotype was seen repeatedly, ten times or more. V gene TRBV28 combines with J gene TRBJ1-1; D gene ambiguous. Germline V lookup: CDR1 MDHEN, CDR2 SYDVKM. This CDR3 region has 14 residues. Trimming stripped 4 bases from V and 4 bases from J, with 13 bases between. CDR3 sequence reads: CASSSPVGATEAFF. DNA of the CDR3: TGTGCCAGCAGTTCCCCTGTGGGCGCCACTGAAGCTTTCTTT.

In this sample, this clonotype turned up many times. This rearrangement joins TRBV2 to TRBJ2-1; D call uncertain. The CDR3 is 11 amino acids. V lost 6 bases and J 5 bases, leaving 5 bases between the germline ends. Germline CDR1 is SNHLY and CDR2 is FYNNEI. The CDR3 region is CASRRNNEQFF. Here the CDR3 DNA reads TGTGCCAGCAGAAGAAACAATGAGCAGTTCTTC.

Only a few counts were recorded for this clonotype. CDR3 amino acids: CASSHLLAGGADTQYF. CDR3 nucleotides: TGCGCCAGCAGCCACCTACTAGCGGGAGGAGCAGATACGCAGTATTTT. The gene calls are TRBV4-1 and TRBJ2-3, with 12 bases aligning to TRBD2. Unmatched junction bases numbered 5, after V lost 3 bases and J lost 4 bases. This CDR3 comprises 16 residues. The germline V gene has CDR1 MGHRA and CDR2 YSYEKL.

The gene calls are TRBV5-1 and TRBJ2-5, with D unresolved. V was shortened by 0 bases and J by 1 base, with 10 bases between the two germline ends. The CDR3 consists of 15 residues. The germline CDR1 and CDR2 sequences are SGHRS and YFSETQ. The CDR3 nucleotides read TGCGCCAGCAGCTTGGCATCCGGGCCCCAAGAGACCCAGTACTTC. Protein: CASSLASGPQETQYF.

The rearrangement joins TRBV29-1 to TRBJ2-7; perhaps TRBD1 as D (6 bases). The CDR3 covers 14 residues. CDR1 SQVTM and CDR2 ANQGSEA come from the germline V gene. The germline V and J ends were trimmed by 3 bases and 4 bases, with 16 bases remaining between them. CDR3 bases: TGCAGCGTTGATACCGGGACACCTTATTACGAGCAGTACTTC. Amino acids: CSVDTGTPYYEQYF.

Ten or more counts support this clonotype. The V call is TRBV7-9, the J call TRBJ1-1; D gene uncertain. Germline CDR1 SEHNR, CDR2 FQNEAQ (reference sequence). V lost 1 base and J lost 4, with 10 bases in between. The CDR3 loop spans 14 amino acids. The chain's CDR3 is CASSLVVLGTEAFF. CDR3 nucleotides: TGTGCCAGCAGCTTAGTCGTCCTGGGCACTGAAGCTTTCTTT.

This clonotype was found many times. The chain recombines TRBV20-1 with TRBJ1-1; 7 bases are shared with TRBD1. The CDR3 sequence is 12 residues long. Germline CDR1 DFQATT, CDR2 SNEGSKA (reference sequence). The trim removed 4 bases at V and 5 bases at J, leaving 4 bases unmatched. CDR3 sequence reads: CSATGQETEAFF. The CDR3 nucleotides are TGCAGTGCTACCGGACAGGAGACTGAAGCTTTCTTT.

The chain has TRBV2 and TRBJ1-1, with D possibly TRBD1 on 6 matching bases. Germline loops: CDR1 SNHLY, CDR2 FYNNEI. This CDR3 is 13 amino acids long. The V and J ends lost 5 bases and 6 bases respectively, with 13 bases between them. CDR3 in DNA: TGTGCCAGCAGTAATGCGGGGGGGCCTGAAGCTTTCTTT. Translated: CASSNAGGPEAFF.